This is a list of T cell receptor beta chains from one sample in a study of Graves' ophthalmopathy and Graves' hyperthyroidism. MiXCR, applied by TCRdb to the multiplex PCR reads, yields one record per CDR3 protein. Here the sample spans 900,000 to 1,200,000 distinct CDR3 sequences, 35% to 40% being singletons. Sample: peripheral blood or thyroid tissue (not recorded which). The receptor source for this set is an adult man with Graves' hyperthyroidism. Each CDR3 is given with its conserved first and last residue. D genes are given only for firm matches. Clone size is stated in some rows and not others, as once, few, many or a class when expanded.

j_gene	d_gene	abundance	v_gene	CDR3nt	CDR3aa
TRBJ1-1	NA	many	TRBV25-1	TGTGCCAGCAGTGAGGGAGTCGGAGGGTTGAACACTGAAGCTTTCTTT	CASSEGVGGLNTEAFF
TRBJ1-6	TRBD1	many	TRBV24-1	TGTGCCACCGGACAGGGAGAAAATTCACCCCTCCACTTT	CATGQGENSPLHF
TRBJ1-1	NA	NA	TRBV29-1	TGCAGCGTTGGAGGTGGGGCCGACACTGAAGCTTTCTTT	CSVGGGADTEAFF
TRBJ1-4	TRBD1	many	TRBV15	TGTGCCACCAGCAGAGATTTAACAGGGGGCGCGGCTAATGAAAAACTGTTTTTT	CATSRDLTGGAANEKLFF
TRBJ1-2	NA	many	TRBV29-1	TGCAGCGGTGGAGGGGGGCCCGGCTATGGCTACACCTTC	CSGGGGPGYGYTF
TRBJ1-1	NA	many	TRBV10-2	TGCGCCAGCAGCCAAGTTCTGAACACTGAAGCTTTCTTT	CASSQVLNTEAFF
TRBJ1-2	NA	once	TRBV3-1	TGTGCCAGCAGCCAAGAGCAACGGCAGGGAAGTAGTAACACCTTC	CASSQEQRQGSSNTF
TRBJ1-5	TRBD1	NA	TRBV25-1	TGTGCCAGCAGTTTATACAGGGGTTTCGGCAATCAGCCCCAGCATTTT	CASSLYRGFGNQPQHF
TRBJ1-2	NA	many	TRBV20-1	TGCAGTGCTAGGCCCCCCGCGGGGTTAAGCGGCTACACCTTC	CSARPPAGLSGYTF
TRBJ2-3	NA	once	TRBV5-1	TGCGCCAGCAGCTTAATCGACACGCAGTATTTT	CASSLIDTQYF
TRBJ1-1	NA	many	TRBV4-2	TGTGCCAGCAGGCTAAAGACAGAAATGACTGAAGCTTTCTTT	CASRLKTEMTEAFF
TRBJ1-2	TRBD1	many	TRBV2	TGTGCCAGCAGGGGACAGGGTCCCTATGGCTACACCTTC	CASRGQGPYGYTF
TRBJ1-1	NA	NA	TRBV7-2	TGTGCCAGCTGCGCCGAACTGAACACTGAAGCTTTCTTT	CASCAELNTEAFF
TRBJ1-6	NA	many	TRBV20-1	TGCAGTGGGATAGGGCAGGGGATGTCACCCCTCCACTTT	CSGIGQGMSPLHF
TRBJ1-2	TRBD1	NA	TRBV12-3/TRBV12-4	TGTGCCAGCAGTTCTCCTCCGACAGGGGGCAACTATGGCTACACCTTC	CASSSPPTGGNYGYTF
TRBJ2-5	TRBD2	many	TRBV5-1	TGCGCCAGCAGAACGGGGACTAGCGGGGGCTTCGGAGAGACCCAGTACTTC	CASRTGTSGGFGETQYF
TRBJ1-6	NA	many	TRBV7-2	TGTGCCAGCAGGGAACTAAGCTCCTATAATTCACCCCTCCACTTT	CASRELSSYNSPLHF
TRBJ1-1	NA	NA	TRBV28	TGTGCCAGCAGGCTAGGACGTACTGAAGCTTTCTTT	CASRLGRTEAFF
TRBJ2-5	TRBD2	few	TRBV18	TGTGCCAGCTCACCAGAGCCGGGACTAGCGGGATCCGAGACCCAGTACTTC	CASSPEPGLAGSETQYF
TRBJ2-5	NA	NA	TRBV2	TGTGCCAGCAGTGAATCCCAGGAGACCCAGTACTTC	CASSESQETQYF
TRBJ1-5	TRBD1	many	TRBV20-1	TGCAGTGCTAGAGATCCACAGGGGGGTCAGCCCCAGCATTTT	CSARDPQGGQPQHF
TRBJ1-5	NA	many	TRBV29-1	TGCAGCGTTGGTGAAGGGGACAATCAGCCCCAGCATTTT	CSVGEGDNQPQHF
TRBJ1-5	NA	NA	TRBV25-1	TGTGCCAGCAGAGGTTTGGGAGTCCATCAGCCCCAGCATTTT	CASRGLGVHQPQHF
TRBJ2-5	NA	many	TRBV7-2	TGTGCCAGCAGCAAGTTATCAGAGACCCAGTACTTC	CASSKLSETQYF
TRBJ2-6	NA	many	TRBV7-9	TGTGCCAGCAGCCTGGTTGTCCTGACTTTC	CASSLVVLTF
TRBJ1-2	TRBD1	NA	TRBV27	TGTGCCAGCAGTTTATCAACAGGGGCCAGTGGCTACACCTTC	CASSLSTGASGYTF
TRBJ1-1	NA	NA	TRBV29-1	TGCAGCGTTACCTCCCCGGGGGGCACTGAAGCTTTCTTT	CSVTSPGGTEAFF
TRBJ1-5	TRBD1	few	TRBV18	TGTGCCAGCTCTGGCGGTGGACAGGAGCCCCAGCATTTT	CASSGGGQEPQHF
TRBJ1-1	NA	NA	TRBV29-1	TGCAGCGTTGAAGTGGGGGGCGACACTGAAGCTTTCTTT	CSVEVGGDTEAFF
TRBJ2-6	NA	many	TRBV2	TGTGCCAGCAGTCGGGAGACCGGGGCCAACGTCCTGACTTTC	CASSRETGANVLTF
TRBJ2-1	NA	NA	TRBV5-1	TGCGCCAGCAGCCGTTCCTCGACCTCCAATGAGCAGTTCTTC	CASSRSSTSNEQFF
TRBJ2-2	NA	NA	TRBV7-3	TGTGCCAGCAGCCCCCAGGCCTACACCGGGGAGCTGTTTTTT	CASSPQAYTGELFF
TRBJ1-2	NA	many	TRBV7-8	TGTGCCAGCAGCTTAGGTCCGGGGGGCGATGGCTACACCTTC	CASSLGPGGDGYTF
TRBJ2-7	TRBD2	many	TRBV7-2	TGTGCCAGCAGCCCACATCCCCCGCGGGGGGTCACCTACGAGCAGTACTTC	CASSPHPPRGVTYEQYF
TRBJ2-7	NA	NA	TRBV5-1	TGCGCCAGCAGCTTGGAACCCTACGACATGTACGAGCAGTACTTC	CASSLEPYDMYEQYF
TRBJ2-7	NA	many	TRBV10-3	TGTGCCATCAGTGAGTTCCCAGGGGCCGAGCAGTACTTC	CAISEFPGAEQYF
TRBJ1-5	NA	NA	TRBV7-8	TGTGCCAGCAGCTTAGCTTGGGACATTAATCAGCCCCAGCATTTT	CASSLAWDINQPQHF
TRBJ1-2	TRBD1	few	TRBV7-2	TGTGCCAGCAGCACAGAGGGGGCGAAGAACTATGGCTACACCTTC	CASSTEGAKNYGYTF
TRBJ1-1	NA	many	TRBV29-1	TGCAGCCCTACAAAGACTGAAGCTTTCTTT	CSPTKTEAFF
TRBJ2-7	TRBD1	many	TRBV5-1	TGCGCCAGCAGCTTGGTCGGGACAGGGGTAACCTACGAGCAGTACTTC	CASSLVGTGVTYEQYF
TRBJ1-2	NA	many	TRBV2	TGTGCCAGCAGGGTGGACAGCGTCTATGGCTACACCTTC	CASRVDSVYGYTF